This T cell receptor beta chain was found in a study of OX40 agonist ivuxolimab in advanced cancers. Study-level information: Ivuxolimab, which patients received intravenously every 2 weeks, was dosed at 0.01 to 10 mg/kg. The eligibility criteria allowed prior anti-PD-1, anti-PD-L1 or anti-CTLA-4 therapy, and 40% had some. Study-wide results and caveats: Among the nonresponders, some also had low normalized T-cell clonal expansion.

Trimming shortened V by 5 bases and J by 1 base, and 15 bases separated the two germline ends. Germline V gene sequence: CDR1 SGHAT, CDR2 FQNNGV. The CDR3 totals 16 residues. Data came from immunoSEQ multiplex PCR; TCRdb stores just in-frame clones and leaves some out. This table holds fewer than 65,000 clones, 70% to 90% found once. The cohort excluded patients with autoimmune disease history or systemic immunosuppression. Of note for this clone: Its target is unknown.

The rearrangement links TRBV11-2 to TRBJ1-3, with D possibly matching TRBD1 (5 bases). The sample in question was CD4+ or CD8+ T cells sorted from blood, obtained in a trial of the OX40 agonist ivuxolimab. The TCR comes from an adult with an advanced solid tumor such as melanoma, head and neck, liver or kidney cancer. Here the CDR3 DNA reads TGTGCCAGCAGCCCAACCAGGGTAAAATCTGGAAACACCATATATTTT. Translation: CASSPTRVKSGNTIYF.